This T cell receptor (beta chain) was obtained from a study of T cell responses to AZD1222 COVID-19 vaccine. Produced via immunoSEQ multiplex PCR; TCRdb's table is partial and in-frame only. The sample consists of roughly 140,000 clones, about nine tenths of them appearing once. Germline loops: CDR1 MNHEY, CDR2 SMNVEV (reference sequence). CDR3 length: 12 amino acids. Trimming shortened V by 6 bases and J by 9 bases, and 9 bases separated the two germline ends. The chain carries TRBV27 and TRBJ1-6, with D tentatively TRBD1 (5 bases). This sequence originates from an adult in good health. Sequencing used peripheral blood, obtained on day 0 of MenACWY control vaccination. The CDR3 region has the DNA TGTGCCAGCAGCTCCGGGGGTTCACCCCTCCACTTT. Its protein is CASSSGGSPLHF.